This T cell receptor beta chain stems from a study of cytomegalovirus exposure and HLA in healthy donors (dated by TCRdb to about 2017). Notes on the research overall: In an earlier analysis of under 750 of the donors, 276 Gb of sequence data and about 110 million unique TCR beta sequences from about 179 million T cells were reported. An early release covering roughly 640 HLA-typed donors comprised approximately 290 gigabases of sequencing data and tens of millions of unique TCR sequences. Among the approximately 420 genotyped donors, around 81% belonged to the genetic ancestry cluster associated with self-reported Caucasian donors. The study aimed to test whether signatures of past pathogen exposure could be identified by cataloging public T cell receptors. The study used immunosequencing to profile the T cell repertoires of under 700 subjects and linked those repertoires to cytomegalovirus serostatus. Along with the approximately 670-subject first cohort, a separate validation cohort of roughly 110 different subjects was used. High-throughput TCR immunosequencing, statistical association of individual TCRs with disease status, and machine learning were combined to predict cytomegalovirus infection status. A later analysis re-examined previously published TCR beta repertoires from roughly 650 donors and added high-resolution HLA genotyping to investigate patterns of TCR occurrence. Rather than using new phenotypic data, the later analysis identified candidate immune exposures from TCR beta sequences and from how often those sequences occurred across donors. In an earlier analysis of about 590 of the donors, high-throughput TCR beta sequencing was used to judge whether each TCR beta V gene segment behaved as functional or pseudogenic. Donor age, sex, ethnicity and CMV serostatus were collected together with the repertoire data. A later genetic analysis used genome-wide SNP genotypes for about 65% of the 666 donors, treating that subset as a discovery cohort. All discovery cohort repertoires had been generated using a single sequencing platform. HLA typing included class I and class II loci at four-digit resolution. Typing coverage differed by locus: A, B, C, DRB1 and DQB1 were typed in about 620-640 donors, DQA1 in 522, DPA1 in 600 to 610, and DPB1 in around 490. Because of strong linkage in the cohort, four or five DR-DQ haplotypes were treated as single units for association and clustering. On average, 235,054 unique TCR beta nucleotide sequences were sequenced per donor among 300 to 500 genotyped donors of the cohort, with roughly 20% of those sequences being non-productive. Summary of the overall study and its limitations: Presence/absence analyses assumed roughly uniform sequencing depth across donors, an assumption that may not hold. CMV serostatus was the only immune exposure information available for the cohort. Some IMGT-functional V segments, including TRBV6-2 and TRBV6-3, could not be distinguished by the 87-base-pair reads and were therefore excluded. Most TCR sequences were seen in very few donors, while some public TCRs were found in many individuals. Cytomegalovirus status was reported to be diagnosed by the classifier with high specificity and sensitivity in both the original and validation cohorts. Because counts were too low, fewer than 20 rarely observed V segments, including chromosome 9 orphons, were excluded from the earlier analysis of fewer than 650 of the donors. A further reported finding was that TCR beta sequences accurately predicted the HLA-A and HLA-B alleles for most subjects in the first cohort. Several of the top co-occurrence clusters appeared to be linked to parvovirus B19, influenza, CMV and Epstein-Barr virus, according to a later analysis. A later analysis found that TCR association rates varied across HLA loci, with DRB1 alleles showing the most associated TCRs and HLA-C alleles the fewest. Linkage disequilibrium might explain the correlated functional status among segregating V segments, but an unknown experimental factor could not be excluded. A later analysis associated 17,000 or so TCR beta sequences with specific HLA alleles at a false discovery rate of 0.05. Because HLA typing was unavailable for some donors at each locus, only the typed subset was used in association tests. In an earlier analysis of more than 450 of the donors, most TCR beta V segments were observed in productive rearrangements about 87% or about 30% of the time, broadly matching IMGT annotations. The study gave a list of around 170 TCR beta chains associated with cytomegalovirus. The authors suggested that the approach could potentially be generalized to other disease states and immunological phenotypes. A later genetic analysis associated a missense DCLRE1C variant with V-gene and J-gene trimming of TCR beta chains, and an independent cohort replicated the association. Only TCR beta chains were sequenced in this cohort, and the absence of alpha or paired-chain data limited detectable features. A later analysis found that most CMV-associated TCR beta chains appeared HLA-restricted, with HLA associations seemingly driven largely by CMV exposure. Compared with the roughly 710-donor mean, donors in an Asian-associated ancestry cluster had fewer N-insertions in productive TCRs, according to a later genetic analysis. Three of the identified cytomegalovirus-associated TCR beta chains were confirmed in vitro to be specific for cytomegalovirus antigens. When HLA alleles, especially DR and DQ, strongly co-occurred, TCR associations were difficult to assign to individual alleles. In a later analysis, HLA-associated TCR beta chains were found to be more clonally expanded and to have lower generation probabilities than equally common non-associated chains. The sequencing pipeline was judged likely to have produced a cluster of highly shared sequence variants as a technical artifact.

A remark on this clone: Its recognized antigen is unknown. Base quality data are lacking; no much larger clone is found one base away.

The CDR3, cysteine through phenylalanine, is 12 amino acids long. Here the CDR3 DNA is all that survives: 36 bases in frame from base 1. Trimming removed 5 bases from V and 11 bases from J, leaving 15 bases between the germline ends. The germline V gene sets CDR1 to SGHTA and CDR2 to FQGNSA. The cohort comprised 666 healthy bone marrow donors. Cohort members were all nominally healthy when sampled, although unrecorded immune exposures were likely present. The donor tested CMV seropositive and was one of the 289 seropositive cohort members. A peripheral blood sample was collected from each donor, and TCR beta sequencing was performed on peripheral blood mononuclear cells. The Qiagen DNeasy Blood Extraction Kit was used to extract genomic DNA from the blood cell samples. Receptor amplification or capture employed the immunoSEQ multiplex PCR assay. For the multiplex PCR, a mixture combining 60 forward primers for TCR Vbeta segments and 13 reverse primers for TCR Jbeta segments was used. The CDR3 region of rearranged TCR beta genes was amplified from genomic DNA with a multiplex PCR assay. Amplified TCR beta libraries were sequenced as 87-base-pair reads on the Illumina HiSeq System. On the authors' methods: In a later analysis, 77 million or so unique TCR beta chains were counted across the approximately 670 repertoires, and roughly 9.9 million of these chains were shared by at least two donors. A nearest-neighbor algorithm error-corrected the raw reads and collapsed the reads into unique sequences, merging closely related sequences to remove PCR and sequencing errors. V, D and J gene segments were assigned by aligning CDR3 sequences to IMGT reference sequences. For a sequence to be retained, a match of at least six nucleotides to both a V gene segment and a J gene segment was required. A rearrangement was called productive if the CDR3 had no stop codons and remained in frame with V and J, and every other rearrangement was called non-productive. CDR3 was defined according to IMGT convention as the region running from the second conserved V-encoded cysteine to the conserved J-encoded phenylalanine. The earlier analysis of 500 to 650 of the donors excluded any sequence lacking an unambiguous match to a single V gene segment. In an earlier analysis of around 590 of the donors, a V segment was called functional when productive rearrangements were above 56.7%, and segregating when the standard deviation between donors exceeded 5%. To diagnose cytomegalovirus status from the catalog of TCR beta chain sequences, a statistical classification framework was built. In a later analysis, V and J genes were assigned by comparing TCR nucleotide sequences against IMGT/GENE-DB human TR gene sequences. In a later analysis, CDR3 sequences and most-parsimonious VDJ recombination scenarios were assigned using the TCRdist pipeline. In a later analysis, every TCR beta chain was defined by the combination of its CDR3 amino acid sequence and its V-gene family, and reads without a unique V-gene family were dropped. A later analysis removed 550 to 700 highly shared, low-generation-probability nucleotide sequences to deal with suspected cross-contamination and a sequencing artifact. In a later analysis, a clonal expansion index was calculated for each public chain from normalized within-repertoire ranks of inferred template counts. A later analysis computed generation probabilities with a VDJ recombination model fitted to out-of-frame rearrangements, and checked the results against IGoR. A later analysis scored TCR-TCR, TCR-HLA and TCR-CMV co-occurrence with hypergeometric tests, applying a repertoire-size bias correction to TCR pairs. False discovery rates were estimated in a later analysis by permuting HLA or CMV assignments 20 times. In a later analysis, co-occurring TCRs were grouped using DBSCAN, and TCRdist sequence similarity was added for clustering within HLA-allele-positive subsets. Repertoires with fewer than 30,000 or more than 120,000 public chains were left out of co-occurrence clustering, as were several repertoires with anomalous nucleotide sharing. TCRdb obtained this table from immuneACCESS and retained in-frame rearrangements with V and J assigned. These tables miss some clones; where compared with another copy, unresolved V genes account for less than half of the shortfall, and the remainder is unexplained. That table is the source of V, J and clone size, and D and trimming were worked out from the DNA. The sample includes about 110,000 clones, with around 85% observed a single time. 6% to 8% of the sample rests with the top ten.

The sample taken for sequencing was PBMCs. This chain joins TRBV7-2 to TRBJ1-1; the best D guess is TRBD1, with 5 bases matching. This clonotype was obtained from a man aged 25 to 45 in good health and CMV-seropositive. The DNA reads TGTGCCAGCAGCCGGCAGGGATTGAGCGCTTTCTTT. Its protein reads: CASSRQGLSAFF.